What follows are 5 T cell receptor beta chains derived from one specimen sequenced in a study of CD8 T cells in Susac syndrome. The authors reverse transcribed about 0.5 to 1 ug RNA with random hexamers. TCRdb reprocessed the immunoSEQ multiplex PCR reads with MiXCR, giving one entry per CDR3 protein. The sample yields 150,000 to 200,000 distinct CDR3 sequences, around 93% seen once. Material: CD4+ T cells from PBMCs. All receptors derive from a human donor in good health.

This chain links TRBV7-9 with TRBJ2-7; D is perhaps TRBD1 or TRBD2 (5 bases each). Per the germline V gene, CDR1 is SEHNR and CDR2 is FQNEAQ (reference sequence). V lost 3 bases to trimming and J lost 5 bases, with 17 bases between them. The CDR3 sequence is 15 residues long. The CDR3 DNA sequence: TGTGCCAGCAGCTTCATGGCAGGGACGAGAGACGAGCAGTACTTC. Its translation: CASSFMAGTRDEQYF.

This clonotype was seen a single time. This chain joins TRBV2 and TRBJ2-5; D remains unclear. The CDR3 consists of 13 residues. Trimming left V 4 bases short and J 2 bases short, with 8 bases between. Germline V gives CDR1 SNHLY, CDR2 FYNNEI. CDR3 loop: CASSVERQETQYF. The CDR3 DNA is TGTGCCAGCAGTGTTGAACGACAAGAGACCCAGTACTTC.

The V call is TRBV2, the J call TRBJ1-6; possible D gene TRBD1, 5 bases. CDR1 and CDR2 (germline): SNHLY, FYNNEI. There are 15 residues in the CDR3. V dropped 10 bases and J dropped 7 bases, with 20 bases sitting between them. CDR3 protein: CATRTGERRNSPLHF. CDR3 nucleotide sequence: TGTGCCACCAGAACGGGGGAACGTCGGAATTCACCCCTCCACTTT.

The chain joins TRBV29-1 to TRBJ1-2; 7 positions agree with TRBD1. Germline V gene data show CDR1 as SQVTM and CDR2 as ANQGSEA. J gave up 8 bases and V 3 bases, and 9 bases lay outside the gene matches. This CDR3 contains 13 residues. CDR3 sequence: CSVEAEDRVGYTF. The CDR3 coding sequence is TGCAGCGTTGAGGCAGAAGACAGGGTAGGCTACACCTTC.

This sequence joins TRBV12-3 or TRBV12-4 and TRBJ1-2, with D perhaps matching TRBD1 (5 bases). The CDR3 is 14 amino acids. With 4 bases removed from V and 1 base from J, the gap between germline ends came to 10 bases. The CDR3 nucleotides are TGTGCCAGCAGTTCCCAGGGTTTTAACTATGGCTACACCTTC. Its protein product is CASSSQGFNYGYTF.